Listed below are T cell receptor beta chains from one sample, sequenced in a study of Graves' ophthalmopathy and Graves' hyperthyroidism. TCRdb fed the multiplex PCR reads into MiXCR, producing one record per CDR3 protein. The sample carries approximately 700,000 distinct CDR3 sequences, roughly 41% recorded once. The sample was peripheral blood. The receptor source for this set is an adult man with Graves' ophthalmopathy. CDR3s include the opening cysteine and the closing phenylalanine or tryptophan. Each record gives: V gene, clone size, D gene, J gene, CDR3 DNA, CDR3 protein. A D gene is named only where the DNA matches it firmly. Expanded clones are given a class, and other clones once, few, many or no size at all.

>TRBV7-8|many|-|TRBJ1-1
TGTGCCAGCAGCTTAGATGCCGGGAACACTGAAGCTTTCTTT
CASSLDAGNTEAFF
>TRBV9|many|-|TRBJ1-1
TGTGCCAGCAGTCAGCCGGGACAGAACACTGAAGCTTTCTTT
CASSQPGQNTEAFF
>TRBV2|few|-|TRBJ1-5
TGTGCCAGCAAAACCCAGGAAAATCAGCCCCAGCATTTT
CASKTQENQPQHF
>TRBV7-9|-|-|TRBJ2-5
TGTGCCAGCAGCTCGTATCAGGGCGCGGAGACCCAGTACTTC
CASSSYQGAETQYF
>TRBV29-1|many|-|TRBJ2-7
TGCAGCGTTTTCGGGGGCGGATCGACCTACGAGCAGTACTTC
CSVFGGGSTYEQYF
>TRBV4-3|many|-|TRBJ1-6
TGCGCCAGCAGTAGCTCCTATAATTCACCCCTCCACTTT
CASSSSYNSPLHF
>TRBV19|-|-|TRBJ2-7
TGTGCCAGCAGCGCAGACGGTTTTAGGGCCTACGAGCAGTACTTC
CASSADGFRAYEQYF
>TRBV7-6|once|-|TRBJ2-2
TGCGCCAGCAGCTTGAATGCTCAGAACACCGGGGAGCTGTTTTTT
CASSLNAQNTGELFF
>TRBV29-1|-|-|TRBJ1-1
TGCAGCGGAGACAGTGAATGTGGCACTGAAGCTTTCTTT
CSGDSECGTEAFF
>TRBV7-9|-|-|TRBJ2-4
TGTGCCAGCAGCGCACAGGGAGCCAAAAACATTCAGTACTTC
CASSAQGAKNIQYF
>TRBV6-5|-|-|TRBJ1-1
TGTGCCAGCAGTGAACTCGGGGGGGCGAACACTGAAGCTTTCTTT
CASSELGGANTEAFF
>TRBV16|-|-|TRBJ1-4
TGTGCCAGCAGTGCTCCGGGACATCCGGAAAAACTGTTTTTT
CASSAPGHPEKLFF
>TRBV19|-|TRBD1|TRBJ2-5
TGTGCCAGTAGCAATGGACAGGGGGCCTGGGAGACCCAGTACTTC
CASSNGQGAWETQYF
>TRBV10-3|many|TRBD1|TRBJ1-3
TGTGCCACCCATCCGGGACAGGGAGTCTCTGGAAACACCATATATTTT
CATHPGQGVSGNTIYF
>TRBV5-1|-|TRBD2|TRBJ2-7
TGCGCCAGCAGCACGGGACTAGCGGGAGGGCCTTACGAGCAGTACTTC
CASSTGLAGGPYEQYF
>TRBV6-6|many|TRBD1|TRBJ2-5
TGTGCCAGCACTCCGACAGGGGTAGAGACCCAGTACTTC
CASTPTGVETQYF
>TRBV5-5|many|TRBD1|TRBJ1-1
TGTGCCAGCAGCACGGACAGGATGTTGATCACTGAAGCTTTCTTT
CASSTDRMLITEAFF
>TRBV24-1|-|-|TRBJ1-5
TGTGCCACCAGTGATGATGGGCGCGGCAATCAGCCCCAGCATTTT
CATSDDGRGNQPQHF
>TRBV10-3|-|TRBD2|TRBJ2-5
TGTGCCAGCGGTCCCGGACTAGCGGGATCTGAGACCCAGTACTTC
CASGPGLAGSETQYF
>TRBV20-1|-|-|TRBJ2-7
TGCAGTGCTAGGAGGGGCGGGGAGCTGTACTTC
CSARRGGELYF
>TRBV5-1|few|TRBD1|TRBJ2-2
TGCGCCAGCAGCTGGTACAGGGGGCTGAGCACCGGGGAGCTGTTTTTT
CASSWYRGLSTGELFF
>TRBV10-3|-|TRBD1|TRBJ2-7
TGTGCCATCAGTGAGTCGACAGGGGCTCGGGAGCAGTACTTC
CAISESTGAREQYF
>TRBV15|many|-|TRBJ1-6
TGTGCCACCAGCAAGGAGAGAATCTCACCCCTCCACTTT
CATSKERISPLHF
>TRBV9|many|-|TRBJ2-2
TGTGCCAGCAGCGTTTCTAGTTCTGTGGGCACCGGGGAGCTGTTTTTT
CASSVSSSVGTGELFF
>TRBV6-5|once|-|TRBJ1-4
TGTGCCAGCAGTTACTCGGGGGGGCCTTGGGGTGAAAAACTGTTTTTT
CASSYSGGPWGEKLFF
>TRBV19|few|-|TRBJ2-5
TGTGCCAGTAGTATAAACACCCAAGAGACCCAGTACTTC
CASSINTQETQYF
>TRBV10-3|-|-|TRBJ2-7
TGTGCCATCAGCGTATCCACCACGGGCGAGCAGTACTTC
CAISVSTTGEQYF
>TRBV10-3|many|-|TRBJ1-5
TGTGCCATCAGTGAGCACTGGGGCAATCAGCCCCAGCATTTT
CAISEHWGNQPQHF
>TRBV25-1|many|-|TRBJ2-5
TGTGCCAGCAGTGACGCTGCCTTCCAAGAGACCCAGTACTTC
CASSDAAFQETQYF
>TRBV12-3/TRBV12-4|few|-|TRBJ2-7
TGTGCCAGCAGGGACACCGGGACGGCGACCTACGAGCAGTACTTC
CASRDTGTATYEQYF
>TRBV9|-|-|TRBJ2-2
TGTGCCAGCAGTTACTCGACGTCTTTCGCGAACACCGGGGAGCTGTTTTTT
CASSYSTSFANTGELFF
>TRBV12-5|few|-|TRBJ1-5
TGTGCTAGTGGATCGGGACCTAATCATTTTCAGCCCCAGCATTTT
CASGSGPNHFQPQHF
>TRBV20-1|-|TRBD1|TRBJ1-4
TGCAGTGGCACAGGAAGTGTCGGGACAGGGAACTTTATGGGTGAAAAACTGTTTTTT
CSGTGSVGTGNFMGEKLFF